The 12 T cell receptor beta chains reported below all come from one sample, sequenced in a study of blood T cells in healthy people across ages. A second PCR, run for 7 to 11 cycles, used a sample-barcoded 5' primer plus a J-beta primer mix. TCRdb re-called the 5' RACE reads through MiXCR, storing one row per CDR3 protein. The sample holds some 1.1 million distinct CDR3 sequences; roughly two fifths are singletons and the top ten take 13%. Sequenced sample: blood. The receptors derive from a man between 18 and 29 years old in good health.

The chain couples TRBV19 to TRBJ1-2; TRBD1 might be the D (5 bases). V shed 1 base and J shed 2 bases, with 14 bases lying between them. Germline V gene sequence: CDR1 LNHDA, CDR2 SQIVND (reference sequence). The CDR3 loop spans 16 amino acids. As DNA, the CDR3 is TGTGCCAGTAGTATAGCCGCTGGGGGGTCCAACTATGGCTACACCTTC. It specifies CASSIAAGGSNYGYTF.

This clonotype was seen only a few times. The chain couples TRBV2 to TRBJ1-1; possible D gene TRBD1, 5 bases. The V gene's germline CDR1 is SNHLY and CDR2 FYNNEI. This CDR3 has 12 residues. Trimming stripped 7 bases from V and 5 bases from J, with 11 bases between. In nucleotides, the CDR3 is TGTGCCAGCATTCAGGGCCGGACTGAAGCTTTCTTT. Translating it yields CASIQGRTEAFF.

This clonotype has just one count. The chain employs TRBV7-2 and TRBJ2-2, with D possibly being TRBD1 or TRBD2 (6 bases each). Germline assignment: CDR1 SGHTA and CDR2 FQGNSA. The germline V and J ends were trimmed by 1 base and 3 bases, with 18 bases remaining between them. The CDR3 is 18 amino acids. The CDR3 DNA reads TGTGCCAGCAGCTTAGTCGGCAGGGGACTCTTCCACACCGGGGAGCTGTTTTTT. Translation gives CASSLVGRGLFHTGELFF.

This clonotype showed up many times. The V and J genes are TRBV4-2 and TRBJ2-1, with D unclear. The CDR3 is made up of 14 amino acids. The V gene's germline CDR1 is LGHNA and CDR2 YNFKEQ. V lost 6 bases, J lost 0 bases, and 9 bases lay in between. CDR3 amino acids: CASRARDSYNEQFF. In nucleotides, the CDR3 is TGTGCCAGCAGAGCCCGCGACTCCTACAATGAGCAGTTCTTC.

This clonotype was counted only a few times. This chain's CDR3 is CSVDPLDRGVNEQYF. CDR3 DNA: TGCAGCGTTGATCCTTTGGACAGGGGGGTCAATGAGCAGTACTTC. The V call is TRBV29-1, the J call TRBJ2-5; 10 bases agree with TRBD1. Germline V lookup: CDR1 SQVTM, CDR2 ANQGSEA. The CDR3 is made up of 15 amino acids. With 3 bases clipped from V and 11 bases from J, the junction kept 15 bases outside the gene matches.

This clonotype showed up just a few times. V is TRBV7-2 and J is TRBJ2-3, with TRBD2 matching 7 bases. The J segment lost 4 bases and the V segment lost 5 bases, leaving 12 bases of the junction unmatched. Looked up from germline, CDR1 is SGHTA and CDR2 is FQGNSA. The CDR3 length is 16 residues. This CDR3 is CASSRTGGLESDTQYF. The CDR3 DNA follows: TGTGCCAGCAGCCGTACGGGGGGACTTGAGTCAGATACGCAGTATTTT.

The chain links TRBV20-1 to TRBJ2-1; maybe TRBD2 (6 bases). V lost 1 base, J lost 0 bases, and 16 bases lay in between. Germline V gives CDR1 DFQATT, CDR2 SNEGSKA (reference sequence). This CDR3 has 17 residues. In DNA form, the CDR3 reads TGCAGTGCTAGAGGACTAGTGCTTGCTAGCTCCTACAATGAGCAGTTCTTC. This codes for CSARGLVLASSYNEQFF.

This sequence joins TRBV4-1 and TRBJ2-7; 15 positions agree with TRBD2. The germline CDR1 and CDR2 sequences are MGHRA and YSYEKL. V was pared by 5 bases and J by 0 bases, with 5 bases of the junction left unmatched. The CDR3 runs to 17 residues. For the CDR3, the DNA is TGCGCCAGCAGCTCCGGGACTAGCGGGGGGCTCTCCTACGAGCAGTACTTC. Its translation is CASSSGTSGGLSYEQYF.

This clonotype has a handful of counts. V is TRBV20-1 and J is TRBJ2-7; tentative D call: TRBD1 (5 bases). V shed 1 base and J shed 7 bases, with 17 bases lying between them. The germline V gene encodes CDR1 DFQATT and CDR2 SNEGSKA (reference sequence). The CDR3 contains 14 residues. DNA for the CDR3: TGCAGTGCTAGAGCCGAGATGACAGATTCGGAGCAGTACTTC. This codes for CSARAEMTDSEQYF.

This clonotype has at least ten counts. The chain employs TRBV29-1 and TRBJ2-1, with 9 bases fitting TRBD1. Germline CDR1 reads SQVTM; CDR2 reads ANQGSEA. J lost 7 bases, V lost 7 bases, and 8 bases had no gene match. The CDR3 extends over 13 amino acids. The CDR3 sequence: CSALRDRENEQFF. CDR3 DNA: TGCAGCGCACTCCGGGACAGGGAAAATGAGCAGTTCTTC.

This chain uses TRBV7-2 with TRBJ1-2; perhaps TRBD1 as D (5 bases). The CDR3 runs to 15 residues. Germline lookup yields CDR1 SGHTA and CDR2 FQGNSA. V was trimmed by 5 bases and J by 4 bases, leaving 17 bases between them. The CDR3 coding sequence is TGTGCCAGCAGCCCAACCGGGACGGATGCCTATGGCTACACCTTC. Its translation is CASSPTGTDAYGYTF. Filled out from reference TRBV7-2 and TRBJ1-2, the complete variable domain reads GAGVSQSPSNKVTEKGKDVELRCDPISGHTALYWYRQSLGQGLEFLIYFQGNSAPDKSGLPSDRFSAERTGGSVSTLTIQRTQQEDSAVYLCASSPTGTDAYGYTFGSGTRLTVV.

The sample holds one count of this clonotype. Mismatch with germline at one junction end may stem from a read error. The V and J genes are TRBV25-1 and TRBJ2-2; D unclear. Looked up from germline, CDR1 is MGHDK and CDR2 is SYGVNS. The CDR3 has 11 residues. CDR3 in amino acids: CAGSATGELFF. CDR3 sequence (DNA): TGTGCCGGCAGTGCCACCGGGGAGCTGTTTTTT.